This TCR beta chain was recovered during a study of blood T cell repertoires in COVID-19 (TCRdb year 2020). In terms of the full investigation: Samples from collaborators originated in the United States, Italy and Spain and spanned both the acute and convalescent phases of COVID-19. The prospective study material was composed of cDNA or gDNA derived from T cells, B-cell-depleted T cells, or PBMCs. HLA class I and class II types, where available, came from metadata supplied by the sample provider rather than from assay-based typing. Samples came from the ongoing ImmuneRACE study (first 160 participants) plus 1,254 subjects from 6 global collaborators. The dataset comprised deeply sampled blood TCRbeta repertoires from subjects exposed to, actively infected with, or recovered from COVID-19. A de-identified subject ID, COVID-19 status, age in years and sex were almost always included in the sample metadata. The repertoires were made available in a free public database intended to serve as a resource for research on the immune response to SARS-CoV-2. Overall study outcomes, separate from this receptor: The quantity of clinical and demographic metadata differed by source and by participant and was supplied without curation.

The immunoSEQ Assay, a bias-controlled multiplex PCR, was used to amplify TCRbeta CDR3 regions from genomic DNA. Per the source publication's procedure: Nucleated cell counts per sample were estimated from amplification of reference gene primers within the assay. To quantify the absolute abundance of each unique TCRbeta CDR3 rearrangement, sequence reads were collapsed and filtered. For each sample, productive Simpson clonality was calculated as the square root of Simpson's diversity index across productive rearrangements. TCRdb re-hosts the immuneACCESS table, in-frame sequences only. Its copies lack some clones; in the studies checked, an unresolved V gene accounts for under half of them, and the cause for the rest is not known. The V and J calls and clone size are taken from that table; D and trimming were inferred from the DNA. The sample profile shows about 25,000 clones; about nine tenths of them were found once. The top ten clonotypes cover about 8% of the sample.

CDR1 and CDR2 (GTSNPN, SVGIG) derive from the germline V gene (reference sequence). CDR3 length: 17 amino acids, cysteine to phenylalanine. Of all the DNA, just the CDR3 is kept, 51 bases in frame from base 1. The germline ends are 16 bases apart after V is trimmed by 0 bases and J by 4 bases. Each collaborating institution followed its own protocols to collect whole blood in K2EDTA tubes. For TCRbeta analysis, collaborator samples were shipped as frozen whole blood, as isolated PBMCs, or as DNA extracted from either sample type. As concerns this clone: It lacks a known antigen. It has no much larger one-base neighbor in the sample; base qualities were not kept.

The source is a man aged 45-65 years with active COVID-19. Sample: peripheral blood. This sequence uses TRBV30 and TRBJ1-6, and the D gene may be TRBD1, 6 bases matching. Here is the DNA: TGTGCCTGGAGTGTCCCCTGGGGGGGCGGATATAATTCACCCCTCCACTTT. This encodes CAWSVPWGGGYNSPLHF.